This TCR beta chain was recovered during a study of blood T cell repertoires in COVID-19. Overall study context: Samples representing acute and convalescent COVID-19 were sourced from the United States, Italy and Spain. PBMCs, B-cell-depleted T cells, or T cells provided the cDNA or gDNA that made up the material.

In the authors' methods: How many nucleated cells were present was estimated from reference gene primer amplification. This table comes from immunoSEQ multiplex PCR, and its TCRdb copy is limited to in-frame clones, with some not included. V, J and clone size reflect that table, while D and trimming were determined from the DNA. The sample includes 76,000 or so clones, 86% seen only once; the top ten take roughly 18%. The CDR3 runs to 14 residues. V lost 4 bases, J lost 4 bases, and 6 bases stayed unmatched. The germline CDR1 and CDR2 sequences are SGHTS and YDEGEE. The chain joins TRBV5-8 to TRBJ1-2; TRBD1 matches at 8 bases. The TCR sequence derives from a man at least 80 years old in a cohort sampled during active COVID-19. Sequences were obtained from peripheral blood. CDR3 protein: CASSRGQGSYGYTF. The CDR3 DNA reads TGTGCCAGCAGCAGAGGACAGGGATCCTATGGCTACACCTTC. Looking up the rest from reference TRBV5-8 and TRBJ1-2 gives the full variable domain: EAGVTQSPTHLIKTRGQQATLRCSPISGHTSVYWYQQALGLGLQFLLWYDEGEERNRGNFPPRFSGRQFPNYSSELNVNALELEDSALYLCASSRGQGSYGYTFGSGTRLTVV.